The rows below give T cell receptor beta chains drawn from one sample of a study of cytomegalovirus exposure and HLA in healthy donors. Repertoires were generated with immunoSEQ multiplex PCR, while TCRdb's copy carries only in-frame clones and drops some. The repertoire table contains around 100,000 clones. Sequenced sample: PBMCs. The source of these receptors is a man in his forties or fifties in good health and CMV-seropositive. Each CDR3 is given with its conserved first and last residue. Each record gives: V gene, D gene, J gene, CDR3 DNA, CDR3 protein. D genes are given only for firm matches.

>TRBV11-3|TRBD1|TRBJ2-1
TGTGCCAGCAGCTGGACAGGGGGTTCCTACAATGAGCAGTTCTTC
CASSWTGGSYNEQFF
>TRBV2|TRBD2|TRBJ2-1
TGTGCCAGCATCTCCGAGAGACTAGCGGGGAACAATGAGCAGTTCTTC
CASISERLAGNNEQFF
>TRBV11-2|TRBD2|TRBJ2-7
TGTGCCAGCAGCTTATTAGCGGGAGGGCCGGGGGAGCAGTACTTC
CASSLLAGGPGEQYF
>TRBV11-3|TRBD2|TRBJ2-1
TGTGCCAGCAGCTTAGATAGTCTAGCGGACTCCTACAATGAGCAGTTCTTC
CASSLDSLADSYNEQFF
>TRBV2|.|TRBJ2-7
TGTGCCAGCATGGGGGCGGGGGCGGTTATCTACGAGCAGTACTTC
CASMGAGAVIYEQYF
>TRBV4-2|TRBD2|TRBJ2-3
TGTGCCAGCAGCCCAACTAGCGGGGTCGCAGATACGCAGTATTTT
CASSPTSGVADTQYF
>TRBV19|.|TRBJ1-1
TGTGTGGGTAGCGTGAACACTGAAGCTTTCTTT
CVGSVNTEAFF
>TRBV14|TRBD2|TRBJ2-1
TGTGCCAGCAGCCAAGTCGCGGGGGGGAGTGAGCAGTTCTTC
CASSQVAGGSEQFF
>TRBV29-1|.|TRBJ2-7
TGCAGCGTACCAGGCCGAGGGCGCTACGAGCAGTACTTC
CSVPGRGRYEQYF
>TRBV10-1|TRBD2|TRBJ2-7
TGCGCCAGCAGTCCGGCGGGAGTTCCCTACGAGCAGTACTTC
CASSPAGVPYEQYF
>TRBV11-3|TRBD2|TRBJ2-3
TGTGCCAGCAGCCAGACTAGCGGGCTTAGCACAGATACGCAGTATTTT
CASSQTSGLSTDTQYF
>TRBV9|TRBD2|TRBJ2-3
TGTGCCAGCAGCCGGGGACTAGCGGACCCGGCCCCCCATTTT
CASSRGLADPAPHF
>TRBV7-3|TRBD2|TRBJ2-1
TGTGCCAGCAGCCCCCTTAGCGGGAAGGGCAATGAGCAGTTCTTC
CASSPLSGKGNEQFF
>TRBV27|TRBD2|TRBJ2-1
TGTGCCAGCAGGGGAGGGTGGAACCTCGACAATGAGCAGTTCTTC
CASRGGWNLDNEQFF
>TRBV19|.|TRBJ2-7
TGTGCCAGTAGAATCCAGGGGAACCCCCTCTCCTACGAGCAGTACTTC
CASRIQGNPLSYEQYF
>TRBV19|.|TRBJ2-5
TGTGCCAGTAGTATGGCAGAGACCCAGTACTTC
CASSMAETQYF
>TRBV6-5|.|TRBJ1-1
TGTGCCAGCAGCTCGTCGATAGTCCCCCACGAAGCTTTCTTT
CASSSSIVPHEAFF
>TRBV6-5|.|TRBJ1-4
TGTGCCAGCAGCTCCCCCAGGGGCGTGCGGGAAAAACTGTTTTTT
CASSSPRGVREKLFF